Below, 24 T cell receptor beta chains from the same sample are listed, as sequenced in a study of blood T cell repertoires in COVID-19. Using immunoSEQ multiplex PCR, the repertoire was profiled, and TCRdb retains in-frame clones only, with some absent. The data contain about 100,000 clones, around 88% of them singletons. Sequences were obtained from peripheral blood. These receptors all stem from a man of 80 years or more with acute or convalescent COVID-19.

This clone was found once. The chain links TRBV3-1 (or the pseudogene TRBV3-2) to TRBJ1-2; 7 bases are shared with TRBD1. Per the germline V gene, CDR1 is LGHDT and CDR2 is YNNKEL (reference sequence). J gave up 4 bases and V 3 bases, and 2 bases lay outside the gene matches. CDR3 size: 13 residues. The CDR3 is CASSQDRSYGYTF. The CDR3 nucleotides read TGTGCCAGCAGCCAGGACAGGAGCTATGGCTACACCTTC.

There are a few counts of this clone. V and J are TRBV11-2 and TRBJ2-1; unclear D gene. CDR3 size: 12 residues. The germline CDR1 and CDR2 sequences are SGHAT and FQNNGV. V lost 1 base and J lost 8, with 6 bases in between. DNA of the CDR3: TGTGCCAGCAGCTTAGGAGCCGATGAGCAGTTCTTC. Its translation is CASSLGADEQFF.

The chain joins TRBV9 to TRBJ1-2; possibly TRBD1 for D (6 bases). The CDR3 runs to 16 residues. Trimming took 2 bases from V and 0 from J, leaving 14 bases between them. The germline gives CDR1 SGDLS, CDR2 YYNGEE. The CDR3 loop is CASSVRAGASNYGYTF. CDR3 bases: TGTGCCAGCAGCGTCCGGGCGGGGGCCTCTAACTATGGCTACACCTTC.

The gene calls are TRBV7-9 and TRBJ2-7, with a possible D match to TRBD1 (5 bases). The germline gives CDR1 SEHNR, CDR2 FQNEAQ (reference sequence). V lost 0 bases and J 2 bases, leaving 8 bases between the germline ends. The CDR3 covers 14 residues. As DNA, the CDR3 is TGTGCCAGCAGCTTAGCGAGCAGGGCCTACGAGCAGTACTTC. Its translation is CASSLASRAYEQYF.

V usage is TRBV28 and J usage is TRBJ2-2, with D possibly matching TRBD2 (5 bases). Deletions cut 5 bases from V and 4 bases from J, with 14 bases between. This CDR3 comprises 15 residues. CDR1 is MDHEN, CDR2 SYDVKM, per germline. This CDR3 is CASSRRLRGTGELFF. The CDR3 DNA reads as TGTGCCAGCAGTCGGAGACTCCGGGGCACCGGGGAGCTGTTTTTT.

The chain is built from TRBV9 and TRBJ2-3; 7 bases match TRBD2. CDR3 size: 20 residues. V lost 3 bases and J lost 3; bases outside the gene matches: 22. The germline V gene has CDR1 SGDLS and CDR2 YYNGEE. The CDR3 region is CASSAEADLAEVRGTDTQYF. DNA of the CDR3: TGTGCCAGCAGCGCTGAGGCGGACCTAGCGGAGGTACGTGGAACAGATACGCAGTATTTT.

The CDR3 DNA reads as TGTGCCAGCAGCCAGGACAGGAGGGAGACCCAGTACTTC. This codes for CASSQDRRETQYF. The chain employs TRBV5-6 and TRBJ2-5; 7 bases match TRBD1. The CDR3 contains 13 residues. Germline CDR1 reads SGHDT; CDR2 reads YYEEEE. Unmatched junction bases numbered 5, after V lost 4 bases and J lost 5 bases.

This clone was seen once. The chain combines TRBV19 with TRBJ2-2; 7 nucleotides align to TRBD1. The CDR3 is 15 residues long. V trimming: 4 bases; J trimming: 1 base; junction bases outside the gene matches: 3. CDR1 and CDR2 from the germline V gene are LNHDA and SQIVND (reference sequence). The CDR3 spells CASSTGTVNTGELFF. The CDR3 bases are TGTGCCAGTAGTACCGGGACAGTGAACACCGGGGAGCTGTTTTTT. Combining the CDR3 with reference TRBV19 and TRBJ2-2 gives the whole variable domain DGGITQSPKYLFRKEGQNVTLSCEQNLNHDAMYWYRQDPGQGLRLIYYSQIVNDFQKGDIAEGYSVSREKKESFPLTVTSAQKNPTAFYLCASSTGTVNTGELFFGEGSRLTVL.

CDR3 bases: TGCAGCGTATCCGACAGAACCTACAATGAGCAGTTCTTC. Its translation is CSVSDRTYNEQFF. V usage is TRBV29-1 and J usage is TRBJ2-1, with a possible D match to TRBD1 (5 bases). Between the trimmed V and J ends, which lost 6 bases and 2 bases, there was a span of 11 bases. From germline, CDR1 is SQVTM and CDR2 ANQGSEA. The CDR3 has 13 residues.

The chain joins TRBV7-9 to TRBJ1-3; no reliable D call. The CDR3 is 14 residues long. The V end lost 2 bases, the J end lost 0 bases, and 5 bases lay between the germline ends. Germline V lookup: CDR1 SEHNR, CDR2 FQNEAQ (reference sequence). The CDR3 loop reads CASSLTGSGNTIYF. CDR3 nucleotides: TGTGCCAGCAGCTTAACGGGCTCTGGAAACACCATATATTTT.

The genes are TRBV7-9 and TRBJ1-3; maybe TRBD1 (6 bases). The V gene lost 3 bases and the J gene lost 4 bases, with 10 bases spanning the gap. The germline V gene encodes CDR1 SEHNR and CDR2 FQNEAQ (reference sequence). The CDR3 length is 14 residues. CDR3 loop: CASSLGGLGNTIYF. CDR3 sequence (DNA): TGTGCCAGCAGCTTGGGGGGGCTCGGAAACACCATATATTTT.

CDR3 residues: CASSLAGKNTEAFF. The DNA of the CDR3 is TGTGCCAGCAGCTTAGCCGGGAAGAACACTGAAGCTTTCTTT. The genes are TRBV13 and TRBJ1-1; D is undetermined. The CDR3 totals 14 residues. The V and J ends lost 1 base and 1 base respectively, with 7 bases between them. CDR1 PRHDT and CDR2 FYEKMQ come from the germline V gene (reference sequence).

This sequence joins TRBV5-1 and TRBJ2-7; D is uncertain. The CDR3 runs to 14 residues. Germline CDR1 reads SGHRS; CDR2 reads YFSETQ. V was trimmed by 0 bases and J by 2 bases, leaving 9 bases between them. Written as DNA, the CDR3 is TGCGCCAGCAGCTTGGACTCCCCTCCCTACGAGCAGTACTTC. Translated: CASSLDSPPYEQYF.

The chain recombines TRBV6-5 with TRBJ1-2, with TRBD1 identical over 9 bases. The junction had 7 bases not matched to a gene; V was cut back by 6 bases and J by 2 bases. The CDR3 spans 15 residues. Looked up from germline, CDR1 is MNHEY and CDR2 is SVGAGI. CDR3 amino acids: CASSRTGAGNYGYTF. In DNA, the CDR3 is TGTGCCAGCAGCCGGACAGGGGCCGGGAACTATGGCTACACCTTC.

V gene TRBV7-8 combines with J gene TRBJ2-5; 8 nucleotides match TRBD2. Trimming removed 8 bases from V and 4 bases from J; junction bases left unmatched: 3. Germline lookup yields CDR1 SGHVS and CDR2 FQNEAQ. This CDR3 has 12 amino acids. The DNA of the CDR3 is TGTGCCAGCGGACGGGGGGGAGAGACCCAGTACTTC. It translates to CASGRGGETQYF.

The V call is TRBV25-1, the J call TRBJ2-5; 8 nucleotides align to TRBD2. This CDR3 comprises 15 residues. Looked up from germline, CDR1 is MGHDK and CDR2 is SYGVNS. Trimming cost V 2 bases and J 5 bases; bases outside gene matches: 7. CDR3 protein: CASSEPSGPGETQYF. In DNA form, the CDR3 reads TGTGCCAGCAGTGAACCTAGCGGGCCCGGGGAGACCCAGTACTTC.

V is TRBV27 and J is TRBJ2-1, with 13 nucleotides matching TRBD2. Germline V gene data show CDR1 as MNHEY and CDR2 as SMNVEV (reference sequence). This CDR3 contains 16 residues. The ends lost 3 bases at V and 9 bases at J; junction bases unmatched: 8. This CDR3 is CASSFPTSGRAIEQFF. The CDR3 coding sequence is TGTGCCAGCAGTTTTCCCACTAGCGGGAGGGCCATTGAGCAGTTCTTC.

The rearrangement links TRBV7-8 to TRBJ1-5, with D unclear. Germline loops: CDR1 SGHVS, CDR2 FQNEAQ. Deletions cut 2 bases from V and 3 bases from J, with 11 bases between. The CDR3 loop spans 15 amino acids. CDR3: CASSLSGRPNQPQHF. The DNA of the CDR3 is TGTGCCAGCAGCTTAAGTGGCAGGCCCAATCAGCCCCAGCATTTT.

The chain is built from TRBV6-5 and TRBJ1-2; D not certain. CDR1 and CDR2 (germline): MNHEY, SVGAGI. V dropped 3 bases and J dropped 2 bases, with 7 bases sitting between them. This CDR3 is built from 13 residues. CDR3 protein: CASSYEKNYGYTF. The CDR3 bases are TGTGCCAGCAGTTATGAGAAGAACTATGGCTACACCTTC.

V and J are TRBV11-2 and TRBJ2-7; 12 nucleotides agree with TRBD2. This CDR3 has 14 amino acids. Germline CDR1 is SGHAT and CDR2 is FQNNGV. V shed 6 bases, J shed 6 bases, and the junction held 6 bases outside the gene matches. CDR3 in amino acids: CASSLRTSGTEQYF. The CDR3 nucleotides are TGTGCCAGCAGTCTTCGGACTAGCGGGACCGAGCAGTACTTC.

The DNA of the CDR3 is TGTGCCAGCAGTCCCACGACAGGGTTGTACGAGCAGTACTTC. The encoded protein is CASSPTTGLYEQYF. The V call is TRBV28, the J call TRBJ2-7; 7 nucleotides line up with TRBD1. Per the germline V gene, CDR1 is MDHEN and CDR2 is SYDVKM. This CDR3 contains 14 residues. Germline trimming cut 5 bases from V and 4 bases from J; bases unmatched to any gene: 8.

The chain's CDR3 is CAMTGSSTDTQYF. The CDR3 DNA reads as TGTGCCATGACAGGGTCGAGCACAGATACGCAGTATTTT. This chain links TRBV30 with TRBJ2-3; 7 bases agree with TRBD1. Per the germline V gene, CDR1 is GTSNPN and CDR2 is SVGIG (reference sequence). The CDR3 covers 13 residues. Trimming removed 8 bases from V and 0 bases from J; junction bases left unmatched: 5. The variable domain in full, with the rest retrieved from reference TRBV30 and TRBJ2-3, is SQTIHQWPATLVQPVGSPLSLECTVEGTSNPNLYWYRQAAGRGLQLLFYSVGIGQISSEVPQNLSASRPQDRQFILSSKKLLLSDSGFYLCAMTGSSTDTQYFGPGTRLTVL.

The V gene is TRBV28, the J gene TRBJ2-7, with D tentatively TRBD1 (5 bases). V was shortened by 5 bases and J by 5 bases, with 13 bases between the two germline ends. The V gene's germline CDR1 is MDHEN and CDR2 SYDVKM. The CDR3 is made up of 13 amino acids. CDR3 in amino acids: CASSLAGRDEQYF. The DNA of the CDR3 is TGTGCCAGCAGTCTGGCAGGGCGTGACGAGCAGTACTTC.

V usage is TRBV27 and J usage is TRBJ1-6; no reliable D call. This CDR3 contains 14 residues. Per the germline V gene, CDR1 is MNHEY and CDR2 is SMNVEV (reference sequence). Trimming removed 1 base at V and 6 bases at J, with 7 bases between. The CDR3 DNA is TGTGCCAGCAGTTTATGGGGAGGTAATTCACCCCTCCACTTT. Its protein is CASSLWGGNSPLHF.